The clone carrying this T cell receptor beta chain was recorded once. This specimen comes from a study of OX40 agonist ivuxolimab in advanced cancers. Across the study: Patients received ivuxolimab, an intravenous treatment, every 2 weeks at 0.01 to 10 mg/kg.

Sampling times: baseline, cycle 4 day 1, cycle 7 day 1. The CDR3 covers 15 residues. The V segment lost 3 bases and the J segment 6 bases; nucleotides outside the gene matches: 5. CDR1 and CDR2 (germline): LNHDA, SQIVND (reference sequence). Clones were read by immunoSEQ multiplex PCR, and TCRdb kept only the in-frame ones, dropping some. There are approximately 58,000 clones in the sample; 79% occur only once, and around 2.3% lies in the top ten. The TCR sequence derives from an adult with an advanced solid tumor such as melanoma, head and neck, liver or kidney cancer. J is TRBJ1-1 and V is TRBV19, with TRBD1 identical over 12 bases. This sample comprised CD4+ or CD8+ T cells sorted from blood, obtained in a trial of the OX40 agonist ivuxolimab. CDR3 coding DNA: TGTGCCAGTAGTATGATGGGACAGGGGGCCCCTGAAGCTTTCTTT. Its translation is CASSMMGQGAPEAFF.